A selection of T cell receptor beta chains follows, all from one sample in a study of PD-1 blockade in classical Hodgkin lymphoma. TCRdb's table, derived via immunoSEQ multiplex PCR, lists solely in-frame clones and lacks some. The sample holds about 21,000 clones, over 70% seen once. The sequences come from peripheral blood mononuclear cells (PBMCs), collected before the fourth cycle of nivolumab. These TCRs come from a human donor with classical Hodgkin lymphoma. The conserved cysteine and the conserved F or W are not part of the CDR3 here. The D gene is left open where the match is weak. Some rows mark clone size as missing; the rest say once, few, many or name a class of expanded clone.

clone size | D gene | V gene | CDR3 protein
. | TRBD1 | TRBV7-7 | ASSQGQTKETQY
. | . | TRBV15 | ATSREVNQPQH
. | TRBD1 | TRBV6-5 | ASSFPGGSHYEQY
. | TRBD1 | TRBV18 | ASSPPGTGGDTNYGYT
. | TRBD1 | TRBV7-9 | ASSAAGGPVTDTQY
. | . | TRBV27 | ASSFRRDGLAEQF
. | . | TRBV5-1 | ASSLYMNTEAF
. | . | TRBV6-1 | ASSAGTTFGNQPQH
. | . | TRBV15 | ATGRGSRETQY
. | TRBD1 | TRBV5-1 | ASSTTGSYEQY
. | . | TRBV7-8 | ASSLGLATDTQY
. | TRBD1 | TRBV9 | ASSVGTGGLDTEAF
once | . | TRBV7-9 | ASSPPGDTQY
. | TRBD1 | TRBV10-2 | ASENTGAGELF
. | . | TRBV21-1 | ASSKEGKGMADTQY
. | . | TRBV2 | ASSREGRGGYT
. | . | TRBV5-6 | ASSLGGQYEQY
. | TRBD1 | TRBV5-1 | ASSSTGVSYEQY
. | . | TRBV6-1 | ASSDSWQSNYGYT
few | . | TRBV5-1 | ASSGDGADTQY
. | . | TRBV5-1 | ASRDRMNTEAF
medium-sized | . | TRBV21-1 | ASSKEVGGLNYGYT
. | TRBD1 | TRBV7-6 | ASSRQGNYGYT
. | TRBD2 | TRBV6-1 | ASPKYTSGAYEQY
. | TRBD1 | TRBV2 | ARIGTAETNYGYT
few | TRBD2 | TRBV19 | ASSPERGSYNEQF
few | . | TRBV7-9 | ASSLVSSYEQF
. | . | TRBV28 | ASRDSGSLYEQY
. | . | TRBV27 | ASSSQGGQY
. | . | TRBV7-6 | ASSLAVENTQY
. | . | TRBV11-2 | ASSQTGSDTQY
. | . | TRBV30 | AWRTRGGGRRDTQY
few | . | TRBV19 | ASSIMRTEYGYT
once | TRBD2 | TRBV15 | ATSSPRGGIDEQF
. | TRBD2 | TRBV7-6 | ASSHPGEGEQY
. | TRBD2 | TRBV4-1 | ASSPWTSGNYNEQF
. | TRBD2 | TRBV7-9 | ASSPGLAGHTQY
. | . | TRBV19 | ASSGTPRGDTQY
once | TRBD1 | TRBV15 | ATRGGGLNRGHGYT
. | . | TRBV6-5 | ASRRGGGLTDTQY